This record looks at one T cell receptor beta chain sequence and its context. Its antigen remains unknown. There are 18 residues in the CDR3. Per the germline V gene, CDR1 is SEHNR and CDR2 is FQNEAQ (reference sequence). The ends were cut back, 6 bases at V and 9 bases at J, with 27 bases in the middle. This sample is part of a study of cytomegalovirus exposure and HLA in healthy donors. On the study more broadly: An early release of data contained 75 million to 100 million unique TCRs, which came from HLA-typed donors.

The study's findings and limits: Segments of the TCR beta V type were, in most cases, productive about 87% or about 30% of the time in an earlier analysis. Most TCR sequences were uncommon, yet certain public TCRs appeared in many donors.

It was with 60 Vbeta and 13 Jbeta primers that the PCR ran. Sequenced by immunoSEQ multiplex PCR; TCRdb stores in-frame clones only, minus some. Among about 160,000 clones listed, approximately 78% were seen once. This receptor was identified in a woman aged 40 to 49 in good health and CMV-seronegative. Source material: PBMCs. The chain links TRBV7-9 to TRBJ1-6, with a tentative D call TRBD1 (6 bases). The CDR3 nucleotides are TGTGCCAGCAGTTCGGGACCCTTTGGACTGGGGGCTAGTTCACCCCTCCACTTT. Amino acids: CASSSGPFGLGASSPLHF.